This T cell receptor (beta chain) was recorded in a study of beta chain features in type 1 diabetes. General study results and limits: TCRB CDR3s from Type 1 diabetes patients were moderately but significantly shorter in all four CD4+ subsets.

Of the isolated RNA, all was reverse transcribed, and so the sequenced material was expressed TCRB transcripts. Profiling relied on immunoSEQ multiplex PCR, and the TCRdb table lists in-frame clones only, not all of them. The table shows about 620,000 clones, with 15% to 18% occurring only once. The CDR3 totals 18 residues. Trimming at V came to 6 bases and at J to 0 bases, leaving 10 bases not matched to a gene. Looked up from germline, CDR1 is SGHVS and CDR2 is FQNEAQ. This clone was seen only a few times. Its antigen is currently unknown. Via the markers CD45RO/CCR7/CD25/CD127/CD95/CD27, stem cell-like memory, regulatory, central memory and naive CD4+ cells were sorted.

Sequenced sample: naive CD4+ T cells from blood. This chain links TRBV7-8 with TRBJ2-6, with 8 bases matching TRBD1. This TCR was recovered from a young man in good health. The DNA for the CDR3 is TGTGCCAGCAGGTTATGGGACAGGCCAGGCTCTGGGGCCAACGTCCTGACTTTC. The encoded protein is CASRLWDRPGSGANVLTF.